Presented here are 6 T cell receptor beta chains from one specimen sequenced in a study of blood T cell repertoires in COVID-19 (dated by TCRdb to the early 2020s). The method behind the library was the immunoSEQ multiplex PCR assay. Here the immuneACCESS table is served through TCRdb, limited to in-frame sequences with V and J called. Missing clones are a known gap in these copies; in checked studies unresolved V genes cover under half, and the rest lacks a known reason. The table for this sample lists about 9,200 clones; approximately 87% of them were counted only once. Over 7.5% of the sample is in the top ten clones. Material: peripheral blood. The source of these receptors is a man aged 55 to 69 with acute or convalescent COVID-19.

The count of this clone is one. The chain recombines TRBV28 with TRBJ2-3, with no clear D. Trimming removed 7 bases at V and 2 bases at J, with 13 bases between. This CDR3 region has 14 residues. CDR1 is MDHEN, CDR2 SYDVKM, per germline. As DNA, the CDR3 is TGTGCCAGCACTTTGTGGCAGGCCACAGATACGCAGTATTTT. Translating it yields CASTLWQATDTQYF.

CDR3 sequence reads: CASSLGQGGEKLFF. CDR3 DNA sequence: TGCGCCAGCAGCCTGGGACAGGGGGGTGAAAAACTGTTTTTT. The chain recombines TRBV4-1 with TRBJ1-4; 11 bases are shared with TRBD1. J was trimmed by 7 bases and V by 4 bases; bases with no gene match: 2. The CDR3 has 14 residues. Germline values: CDR1 MGHRA, CDR2 YSYEKL.

V usage is TRBV10-3 and J usage is TRBJ1-3; D is ambiguous. From germline, CDR1 is ENHRY and CDR2 SYGVKD. V was shortened by 3 bases and J by 2 bases, with 8 bases between the two germline ends. This CDR3 contains 14 residues. For the CDR3, the DNA is TGTGCCATCAGTGAAGCGGGAACTGGAAACACCATATATTTT. This gives the protein CAISEAGTGNTIYF.

V gene TRBV4-3 combines with J gene TRBJ1-6; D call uncertain. With 0 bases removed from V and 8 bases from J, the gap between germline ends came to 5 bases. Germline V CDR1 and CDR2: LGHNA, YSLEER. This CDR3 comprises 13 residues. This CDR3 is CASSQELDSPLHF. The CDR3 coding sequence is TGCGCCAGCAGCCAAGAACTTGATTCACCCCTCCACTTT.

The chain is built from TRBV3-1 (or the pseudogene TRBV3-2) and TRBJ2-7; D is ambiguous. CDR1 LGHDT and CDR2 YNNKEL come from the germline V gene (reference sequence). V lost 4 bases, J lost 4 bases, and 8 bases lay in between. This CDR3 has 12 amino acids. The chain's CDR3 is CASSRQRYEQYF. CDR3 coding DNA: TGTGCCAGCAGCCGGCAGAGGTACGAGCAGTACTTC.

The chain combines TRBV7-2 with TRBJ1-2; no clear D. Germline CDR1 and CDR2: SGHTA and FQGNSA. The CDR3 runs to 13 residues. V dropped 3 bases and J dropped 4 bases, with 9 bases sitting between them. CDR3 amino acids: CASSLNMIYGYTF. The DNA for the CDR3 is TGTGCCAGCAGCTTGAACATGATCTATGGCTACACCTTC.